The 23 T cell receptor beta chains listed next were all sequenced from one sample in a study of T cell responses to AZD1222 COVID-19 vaccine. Generated by immunoSEQ multiplex PCR, the TCRdb table keeps only in-frame clones and is missing some. The table lists 120,000 or so clones, around 81% of them singletons. The sequencing used peripheral blood, collected on day 0 of AZD1222 vaccination. The receptors shown here come from an adult in good health.

V gene TRBV28 combines with J gene TRBJ2-2; D is undetermined. V was shortened by 7 bases and J by 4 bases, with 19 bases between the two germline ends. CDR3 length equals 16 residues. Germline CDR1 and CDR2: MDHEN and SYDVKM. CDR3 coding DNA: TGTGCCAGCAAAAGCTCCTTTCTGCGTCGCACCGGGGAGCTGTTTTTT. Its translation is CASKSSFLRRTGELFF.

A single count supports this clone. The CDR3 DNA reads TGTGCCAGCTCACCGTTCGCTAGCGACCTCTACGAGCAGTACTTC. Its protein product is CASSPFASDLYEQYF. The V call is TRBV18, the J call TRBJ2-7; tentative D call: TRBD2 (6 bases). Germline CDR1 is KGHSH and CDR2 is LQKENI. V was trimmed by 3 bases and J by 3 bases, leaving 15 bases between them. This CDR3 is 15 amino acids long.

This sequence joins TRBV9 and TRBJ2-1, with 11 bases matching TRBD2. J was trimmed by 10 bases and V by 0 bases; bases with no gene match: 12. This CDR3 is 17 amino acids long. CDR1 and CDR2 (germline): SGDLS, YYNGEE. The CDR3 loop is CASSVGAGTSGFEEQFF. The CDR3 DNA sequence: TGTGCCAGCAGCGTAGGGGCCGGGACTAGCGGCTTCGAGGAGCAGTTCTTC. The whole variable domain, filled in from reference TRBV9 and TRBJ2-1, reads DSGVTQTPKHLITATGQRVTLRCSPRSGDLSVYWYQQSLDQGLQFLIQYYNGEERAKGNILERFSAQQFPDLHSELNLSSLELGDSALYFCASSVGAGTSGFEEQFFGPGTRLTVL.

V and J are TRBV19 and TRBJ2-6, with D tentatively TRBD1 (5 bases). The V end lost 6 bases, the J end lost 2 bases, and 17 bases lay between the germline ends. This CDR3 spans 17 amino acids. Germline V gene sequence: CDR1 LNHDA, CDR2 SQIVND (reference sequence). CDR3 loop: CASSLPIRQPGANVLTF. In DNA form, the CDR3 reads TGTGCCAGTAGCTTGCCTATCCGACAGCCTGGGGCCAACGTCCTGACTTTC.

V is TRBV28 and J is TRBJ1-2, with a weak D call TRBD1 (6 bases). CDR1 is MDHEN and CDR2 is SYDVKM in the germline V gene. This CDR3 contains 12 residues. Trimming took 5 bases from V and 8 from J, leaving 12 bases between them. The CDR3 is CASSTTGYGYTF. The CDR3 DNA sequence: TGTGCCAGCAGTACTACAGGGTACGGCTACACCTTC.

The table lists this clone with a few counts. The rearrangement joins TRBV19 to TRBJ1-3; D is undetermined. V was pared by 6 bases and J by 0 bases, with 6 bases between. This CDR3 has 13 residues. Germline V gene sequence: CDR1 LNHDA, CDR2 SQIVND (reference sequence). The CDR3 DNA is TGTGCCAGTAGACACAACTCTGGAAACACCATATATTTT. Protein sequence: CASRHNSGNTIYF.

This chain joins TRBV28 and TRBJ1-1, with TRBD1 as a possible D gene (5 bases). V was trimmed by 7 bases and J by 4 bases, leaving 16 bases between them. The CDR3 consists of 14 residues. From germline, CDR1 is MDHEN and CDR2 SYDVKM. The CDR3 DNA sequence: TGTGCCAGCACGATGGGGCGGTTAAGCACTGAAGCTTTCTTT. Translation: CASTMGRLSTEAFF. The full variable domain, completed using reference TRBV28 and TRBJ1-1, is DVKVTQSSRYLVKRTGEKVFLECVQDMDHENMFWYRQDPGLGLRLIYFSYDVKMKEKGDIPEGYSVSREKKERFSLILESASTNQTSMYLCASTMGRLSTEAFFGQGTRLTVV.

This clone was seen once. The chain couples TRBV18 to TRBJ2-2; D unclear. The CDR3 has 13 amino acids. The germline CDR1 and CDR2 sequences are KGHSH and LQKENI. V was cut by 3 bases and J by 5 bases, with 7 bases left in between. DNA of the CDR3: TGTGCCAGCTCACCGGGTGCTACCGGGGAGCTGTTTTTT. This gives the protein CASSPGATGELFF.

The rearrangement uses TRBV6-5 and TRBJ2-7; TRBD1 might be the D (6 bases). The CDR3 sequence is 12 residues long. CDR1 and CDR2 from the germline V gene are MNHEY and SVGAGI. V dropped 4 bases and J dropped 5 bases, with 9 bases sitting between them. CDR3 nucleotide sequence: TGTGCCAGCAGTTCAACAGGGAACGAGCAGTACTTC. Residues: CASSSTGNEQYF.

The chain links TRBV7-3 to TRBJ2-7, with D unresolved. The V end lost 4 bases, the J end lost 0 bases, and 10 bases lay between the germline ends. The CDR3 is 14 residues long. The germline V gene encodes CDR1 SGHTA and CDR2 FQGTGA. In DNA, the CDR3 is TGTGCCAGCAGCTCGAGAATAAACTCCTACGAGCAGTACTTC. Protein product: CASSSRINSYEQYF. Full variable domain (outside the CDR3, taken from reference TRBV7-3 and TRBJ2-7): GAGVSQTPSNKVTEKGKYVELRCDPISGHTALYWYRQSLGQGPEFLIYFQGTGAADDSGLPNDRFFAVRPEGSVSTLKIQRTERGDSAVYLCASSSRINSYEQYFGPGTRLTVT.

CDR3 protein: CASGGSAVMKAFF. The CDR3 nucleotides read TGTGCCAGCGGGGGGTCCGCCGTAATGAAAGCTTTCTTT. The chain has TRBV2 and TRBJ1-1, with a possible D match to TRBD1 (5 bases). The CDR3 runs 13 residues. V gave up 8 bases and J gave up 9 bases, with 19 bases separating them. Per the germline V gene, CDR1 is SNHLY and CDR2 is FYNNEI.

The gene calls are TRBV3-1 (or the pseudogene TRBV3-2) and TRBJ1-2; 8 bases line up with TRBD1. Germline CDR1 and CDR2: LGHDT and YNNKEL (reference sequence). This CDR3 region has 17 residues. V was clipped by 2 bases and J by 7 bases; unmatched bases: 15. CDR3 protein: CASSQRGGTGYLIGYTF. In nucleotides, the CDR3 is TGTGCCAGCAGCCAACGAGGCGGGACAGGATATCTAATTGGCTACACCTTC.

V gene TRBV19 combines with J gene TRBJ1-1, with 7 bases identical to TRBD1. There are 19 residues in the CDR3. Germline V CDR1 and CDR2: LNHDA, SQIVND (reference sequence). V dropped 5 bases and J dropped 1; count of bases not matched to a gene: 19. Here the CDR3 DNA reads TGTGCCAGTAGTCCAATCCCCAGGCGTTCCGGGACAGAGAACACTGAAGCTTTCTTT. Translating gives CASSPIPRRSGTENTEAFF.

V and J are TRBV5-4 and TRBJ1-2; 7 nucleotides agree with TRBD1. The germline V gene has CDR1 SGHNT and CDR2 YYREEE (reference sequence). The CDR3 sequence is 16 residues long. V was clipped by 2 bases and J by 8 bases; unmatched bases: 15. The CDR3 protein is CASSFKGAVGSYGYTF. CDR3 nucleotide sequence: TGTGCCAGCAGCTTCAAGGGGGCGGTGGGGTCCTACGGCTACACCTTC.

V usage is TRBV12-3 or TRBV12-4 and J usage is TRBJ1-2, with D possibly TRBD1 on 5 matching bases. The CDR3 is 13 amino acids. V was pared by 2 bases and J by 4 bases, with 8 bases between. CDR3 bases: TGTGCCAGCAGTTTACAGGGAGGCTATGGCTACACCTTC. Residues: CASSLQGGYGYTF.

V usage is TRBV5-4 and J usage is TRBJ2-3, with TRBD2 identical over 8 bases. Looked up from germline, CDR1 is SGHNT and CDR2 is YYREEE (reference sequence). J lost 4 bases, V lost 2 bases, and 12 bases had no gene match. This CDR3 is 17 amino acids long. The chain's CDR3 is CASSFTSGARGADTQYF. The CDR3 bases are TGTGCCAGCAGCTTTACTAGCGGAGCGCGGGGGGCAGATACGCAGTATTTT.

This sequence joins TRBV30 and TRBJ1-1; 8 bases match TRBD1. After removal of 0 bases from V and 6 bases from J, the junction contained 6 bases not matched to a gene. Germline assignment: CDR1 GTSNPN and CDR2 SVGIG (reference sequence). The CDR3 has 14 residues. The CDR3 nucleotides read TGTGCCTGGAGTGTACCCGGCAGGGGGCCTGAAGCTTTCTTT. This encodes CAWSVPGRGPEAFF.

This clone has only one observation. The rearrangement links TRBV28 to TRBJ2-7; D is possibly TRBD1 (6 bases). Trimming left V 6 bases short and J 6 bases short, with 15 bases between. Per germline, CDR1 MDHEN and CDR2 SYDVKM. CDR3 size: 13 residues. The CDR3 DNA is TGTGCCAGCAGAGCCACAGGGTTTGCCGAGCAGTACTTC. This gives the protein CASRATGFAEQYF.

This CDR3 reads CASSLRDAPNTEAFF. CDR3 nucleotide sequence: TGTGCCAGCAGCCTCCGGGACGCCCCGAACACTGAAGCTTTCTTT. The chain recombines TRBV7-2 with TRBJ1-1; maybe TRBD1 (5 bases). Germline V gene sequence: CDR1 SGHTA, CDR2 FQGNSA. The CDR3 consists of 15 residues. Trimming took off 5 bases at V and 1 base at J, with 14 bases between the two ends.

This chain connects TRBV5-8 to TRBJ1-4; weak D call: TRBD1 (5 bases). The germline V gene has CDR1 SGHTS and CDR2 YDEGEE. This CDR3 has 15 amino acids. Trimming removed 5 bases at V and 7 bases at J, with 18 bases between. The CDR3 sequence is CASSLRGPAPEKLFF. CDR3 DNA: TGTGCCAGCAGTCTGCGGGGACCAGCCCCTGAAAAACTGTTTTTT.

The J gene is TRBJ2-1, the V gene TRBV5-6; D might be TRBD1 (5 bases). Germline V lookup: CDR1 SGHDT, CDR2 YYEEEE. This CDR3 is 13 amino acids long. V was pared by 4 bases and J by 6 bases, with 11 bases between. CDR3 amino acids: CASSITGFNEQFF. CDR3 sequence (DNA): TGTGCCAGCAGCATTACAGGTTTCAATGAGCAGTTCTTC.

The genes are TRBV5-1 and TRBJ2-1, with 7 bases identical to TRBD1. Germline V lookup: CDR1 SGHRS, CDR2 YFSETQ. Trimming at V came to 0 bases and at J to 2 bases, leaving 5 bases not matched to a gene. The length of the CDR3 is 16 residues. CDR3 coding DNA: TGCGCCAGCAGCTTGGAAACCGGGACAGCCTACAATGAGCAGTTCTTC. The encoded protein is CASSLETGTAYNEQFF.

The chain carries TRBV30 and TRBJ1-1; 8 positions agree with TRBD1. V was pared by 1 base and J by 11 bases, with 21 bases of the junction left unmatched. Germline CDR1 and CDR2: GTSNPN and SVGIG (reference sequence). The CDR3 runs 17 residues. CDR3 DNA: TGTGCCTGGAGTGGGGCTTTGGGGACAGGCATACCCCGCCGGGCTTTCTTT. It encodes CAWSGALGTGIPRRAFF.